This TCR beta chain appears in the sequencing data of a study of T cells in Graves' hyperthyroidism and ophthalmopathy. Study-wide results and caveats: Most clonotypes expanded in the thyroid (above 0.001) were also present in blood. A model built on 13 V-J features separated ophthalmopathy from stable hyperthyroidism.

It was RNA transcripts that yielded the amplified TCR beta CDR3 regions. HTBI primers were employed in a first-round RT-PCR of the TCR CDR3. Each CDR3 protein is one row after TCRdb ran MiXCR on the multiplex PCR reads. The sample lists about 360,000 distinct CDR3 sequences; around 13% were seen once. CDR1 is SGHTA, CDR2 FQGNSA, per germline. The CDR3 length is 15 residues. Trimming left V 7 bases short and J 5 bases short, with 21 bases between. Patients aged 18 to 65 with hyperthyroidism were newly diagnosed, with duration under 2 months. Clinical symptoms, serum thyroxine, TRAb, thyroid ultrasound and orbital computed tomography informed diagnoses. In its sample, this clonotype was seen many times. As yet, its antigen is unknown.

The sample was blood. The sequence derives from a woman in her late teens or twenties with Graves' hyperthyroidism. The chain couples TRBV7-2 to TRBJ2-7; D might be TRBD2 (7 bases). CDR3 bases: TGTGCCAGCACCATTAGGGGGGCGGGAGATCACGAGCAGTACTTC. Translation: CASTIRGAGDHEQYF.